Sequencing of this TCR beta chain was carried out in a study of cytomegalovirus exposure and HLA in healthy donors. PCR used 60 Vbeta primers and 13 Jbeta primers. Profiling relied on immunoSEQ multiplex PCR, and the TCRdb table lists in-frame clones only, not all of them. The sample contains approximately 150,000 clones, around 85% of which appear only once. The CDR3 contains 18 residues. Germline loops: CDR1 SGHVS, CDR2 FQNEAQ. V was cut by 5 bases and J by 0 bases, with 17 bases left in between. The sequenced material came from PBMCs. This chain connects TRBV7-8 to TRBJ2-6, with D maybe TRBD2 (6 bases). The TCR was taken from a woman aged 25-40 years in good health and CMV-seronegative. CDR3 DNA sequence: TGTGCCAGCAGCCCACCCGGGGAGGACCACTCTGGGGCCAACGTCCTGACTTTC. Its protein product is CASSPPGEDHSGANVLTF.